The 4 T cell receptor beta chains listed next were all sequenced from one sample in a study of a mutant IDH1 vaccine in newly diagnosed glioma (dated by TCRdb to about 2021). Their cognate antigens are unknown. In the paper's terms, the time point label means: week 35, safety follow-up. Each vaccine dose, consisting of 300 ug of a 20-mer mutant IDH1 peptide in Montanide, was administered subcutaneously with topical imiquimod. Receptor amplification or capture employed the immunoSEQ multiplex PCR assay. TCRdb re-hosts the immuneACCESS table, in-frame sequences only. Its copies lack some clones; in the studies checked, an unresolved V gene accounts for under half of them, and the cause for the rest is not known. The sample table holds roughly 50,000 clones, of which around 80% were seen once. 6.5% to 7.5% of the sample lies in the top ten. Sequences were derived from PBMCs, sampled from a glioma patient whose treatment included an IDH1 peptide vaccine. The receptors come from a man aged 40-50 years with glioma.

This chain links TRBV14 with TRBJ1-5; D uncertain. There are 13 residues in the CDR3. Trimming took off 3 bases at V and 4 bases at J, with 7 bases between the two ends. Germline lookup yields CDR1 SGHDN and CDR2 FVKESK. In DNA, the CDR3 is TGTGCCAGCAGCCAGTACGTGAATCAGCCCCAGCATTTT. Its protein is CASSQYVNQPQHF.

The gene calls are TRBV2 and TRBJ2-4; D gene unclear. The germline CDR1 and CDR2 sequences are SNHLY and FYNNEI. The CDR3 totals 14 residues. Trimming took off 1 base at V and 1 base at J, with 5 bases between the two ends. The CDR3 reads CASSEDWAKNIQYF. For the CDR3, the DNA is TGTGCCAGCAGTGAAGATTGGGCCAAAAACATTCAGTACTTC.

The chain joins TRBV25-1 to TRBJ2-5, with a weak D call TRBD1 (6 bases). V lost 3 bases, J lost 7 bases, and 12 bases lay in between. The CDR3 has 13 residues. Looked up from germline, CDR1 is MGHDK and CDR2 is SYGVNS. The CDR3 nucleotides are TGTGCCAGCAGTGATTTTGCCAGGGGGACCCAGTACTTC. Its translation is CASSDFARGTQYF.

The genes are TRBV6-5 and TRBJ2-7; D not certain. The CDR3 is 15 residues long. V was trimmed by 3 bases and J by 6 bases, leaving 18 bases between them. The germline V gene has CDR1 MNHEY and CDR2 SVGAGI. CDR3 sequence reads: CASSYLSTPGAEQYF. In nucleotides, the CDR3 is TGTGCCAGCAGTTATTTGTCAACCCCTGGCGCCGAGCAGTACTTC.